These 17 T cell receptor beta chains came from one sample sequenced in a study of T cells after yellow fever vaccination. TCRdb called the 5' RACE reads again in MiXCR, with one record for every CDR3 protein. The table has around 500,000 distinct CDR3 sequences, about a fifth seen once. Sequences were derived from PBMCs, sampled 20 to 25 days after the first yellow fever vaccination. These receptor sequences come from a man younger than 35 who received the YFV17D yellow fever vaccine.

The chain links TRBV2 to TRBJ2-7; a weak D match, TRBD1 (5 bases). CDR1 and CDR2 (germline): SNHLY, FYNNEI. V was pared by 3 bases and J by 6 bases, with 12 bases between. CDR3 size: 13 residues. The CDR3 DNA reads TGTGCCAGCAGTGAGACAGAAGGCGGCGAGCAGTACGTC. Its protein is CASSETEGGEQYV.

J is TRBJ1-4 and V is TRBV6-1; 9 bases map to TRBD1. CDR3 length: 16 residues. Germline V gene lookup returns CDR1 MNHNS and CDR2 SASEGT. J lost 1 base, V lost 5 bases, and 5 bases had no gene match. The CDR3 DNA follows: TGTGCCAGCAGTCCGGGACAGGGTCGAACTAATGAAAAACTGTTTTTT. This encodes CASSPGQGRTNEKLFF.

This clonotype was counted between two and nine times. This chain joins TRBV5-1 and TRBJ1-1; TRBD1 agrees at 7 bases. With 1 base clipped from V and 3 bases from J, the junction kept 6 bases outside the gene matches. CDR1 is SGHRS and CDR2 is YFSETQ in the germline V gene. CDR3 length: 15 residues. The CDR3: CASSLTGAVDTEAFF. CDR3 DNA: TGCGCCAGCAGCTTGACAGGGGCGGTTGACACTGAAGCTTTCTTT.

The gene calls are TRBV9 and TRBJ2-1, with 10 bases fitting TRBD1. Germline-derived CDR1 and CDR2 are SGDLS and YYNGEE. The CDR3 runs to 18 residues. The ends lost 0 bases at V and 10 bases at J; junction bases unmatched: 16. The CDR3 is CASSVGREWDRGFREQFF. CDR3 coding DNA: TGTGCCAGCAGCGTAGGCCGGGAGTGGGACAGGGGATTTCGGGAGCAGTTCTTC.

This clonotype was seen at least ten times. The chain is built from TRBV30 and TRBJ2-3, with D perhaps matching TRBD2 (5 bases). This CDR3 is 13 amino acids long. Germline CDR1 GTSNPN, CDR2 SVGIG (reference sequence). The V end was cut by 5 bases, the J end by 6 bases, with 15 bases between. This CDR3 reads CAWEALRGDTQYF. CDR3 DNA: TGTGCCTGGGAAGCATTACGCGGGGATACGCAGTATTTT.

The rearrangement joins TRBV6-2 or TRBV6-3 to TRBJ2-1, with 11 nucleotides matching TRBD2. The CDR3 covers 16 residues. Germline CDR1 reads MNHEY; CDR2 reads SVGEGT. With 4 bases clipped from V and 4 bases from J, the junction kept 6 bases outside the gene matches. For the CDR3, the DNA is TGTGCCAGCAGTTCCGCGGGACTAGCGGCTTACAATGAGCAGTTCTTC. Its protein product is CASSSAGLAAYNEQFF.

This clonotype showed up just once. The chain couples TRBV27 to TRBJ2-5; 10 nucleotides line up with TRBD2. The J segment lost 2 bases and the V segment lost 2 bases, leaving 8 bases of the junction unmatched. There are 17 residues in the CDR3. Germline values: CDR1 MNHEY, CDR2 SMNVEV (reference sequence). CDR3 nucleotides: TGTGCCAGCAGTTTAAGGGCTAGCGGGGGCGTTCAAGAGACCCAGTACTTC. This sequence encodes CASSLRASGGVQETQYF.

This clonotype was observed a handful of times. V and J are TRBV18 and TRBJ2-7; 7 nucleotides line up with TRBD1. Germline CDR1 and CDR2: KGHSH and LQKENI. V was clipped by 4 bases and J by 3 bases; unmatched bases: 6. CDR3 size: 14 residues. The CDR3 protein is CASSQDRVYYEQYF. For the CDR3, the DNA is TGTGCCAGCTCACAAGACAGGGTGTACTACGAGCAGTACTTC.

The CDR3 spells CASSIKVAGDEQFF. The CDR3 DNA sequence: TGTGCCAGTAGTATTAAGGTAGCGGGGGATGAGCAGTTCTTC. The chain uses TRBV19 and TRBJ2-1; TRBD2 agrees at 9 bases. Trimming at V came to 3 bases and at J to 8 bases, leaving 5 bases not matched to a gene. This CDR3 contains 14 residues. Germline V gene lookup returns CDR1 LNHDA and CDR2 SQIVND (reference sequence). The full variable domain, with the rest looked up from reference TRBV19 and TRBJ2-1, is DGGITQSPKYLFRKEGQNVTLSCEQNLNHDAMYWYRQDPGQGLRLIYYSQIVNDFQKGDIAEGYSVSREKKESFPLTVTSAQKNPTAFYLCASSIKVAGDEQFFGPGTRLTVL.

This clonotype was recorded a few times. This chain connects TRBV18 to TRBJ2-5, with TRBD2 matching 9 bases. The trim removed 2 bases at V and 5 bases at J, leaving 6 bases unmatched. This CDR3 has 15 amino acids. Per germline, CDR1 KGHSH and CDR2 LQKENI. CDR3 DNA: TGTGCCAGCTCACCATCGGCGGGGGGGCTGGAGACCCAGTACTTC. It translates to CASSPSAGGLETQYF.

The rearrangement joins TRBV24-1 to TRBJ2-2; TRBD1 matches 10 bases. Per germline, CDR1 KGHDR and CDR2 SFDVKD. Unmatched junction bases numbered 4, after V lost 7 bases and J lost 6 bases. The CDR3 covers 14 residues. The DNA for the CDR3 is TGTGCCACCAGGAAGACAGGGGGCTCCGGGGAGCTGTTTTTT. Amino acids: CATRKTGGSGELFF.

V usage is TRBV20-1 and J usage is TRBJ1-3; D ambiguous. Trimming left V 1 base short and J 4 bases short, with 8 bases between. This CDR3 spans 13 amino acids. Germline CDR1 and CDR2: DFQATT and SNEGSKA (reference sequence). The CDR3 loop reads CSARVPTGNTIYF. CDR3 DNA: TGCAGTGCTAGAGTCCCAACCGGAAACACCATATATTTT.

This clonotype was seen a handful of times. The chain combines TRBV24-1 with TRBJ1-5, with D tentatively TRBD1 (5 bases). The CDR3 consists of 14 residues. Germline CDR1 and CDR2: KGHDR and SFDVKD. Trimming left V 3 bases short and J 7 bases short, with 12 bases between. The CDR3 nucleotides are TGTGCCACCAGTGATACCACAGGAAACCAGCCCCAGCATTTT. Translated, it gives CATSDTTGNQPQHF.

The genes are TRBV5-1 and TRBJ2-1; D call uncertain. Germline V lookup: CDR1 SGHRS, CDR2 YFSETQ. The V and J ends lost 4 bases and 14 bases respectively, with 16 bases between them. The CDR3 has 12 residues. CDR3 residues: CASSLTSEVKFF. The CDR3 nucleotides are TGCGCCAGCAGCCTCACAAGCGAGGTGAAGTTCTTC.

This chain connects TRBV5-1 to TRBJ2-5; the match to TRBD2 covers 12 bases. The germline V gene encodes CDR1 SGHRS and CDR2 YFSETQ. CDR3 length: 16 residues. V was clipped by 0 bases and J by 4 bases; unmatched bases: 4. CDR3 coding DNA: TGCGCCAGCAGCTTGGGACTAGCGGGGGCCCCAGAGACCCAGTACTTC. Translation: CASSLGLAGAPETQYF.

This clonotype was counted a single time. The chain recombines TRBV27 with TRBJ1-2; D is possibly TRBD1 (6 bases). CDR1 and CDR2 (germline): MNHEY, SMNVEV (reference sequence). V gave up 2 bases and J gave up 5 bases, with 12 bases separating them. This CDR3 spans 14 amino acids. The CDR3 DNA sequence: TGTGCCAGCAGTTTAGGGGGGGCTCGTTATGGCTACACCTTC. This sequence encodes CASSLGGARYGYTF.

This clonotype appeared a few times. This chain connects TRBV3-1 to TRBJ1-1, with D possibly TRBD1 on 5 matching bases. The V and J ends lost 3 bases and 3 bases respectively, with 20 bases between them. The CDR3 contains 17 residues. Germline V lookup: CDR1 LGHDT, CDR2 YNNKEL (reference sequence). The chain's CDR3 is CASSHRARRATDTEAFF. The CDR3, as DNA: TGTGCCAGCAGCCACAGGGCGCGGAGAGCCACGGACACTGAAGCTTTCTTT.